This T cell receptor beta chain is from a study of blood T cell repertoires in COVID-19. Study-level background: Italy, Spain and the United States were the sources of the convalescent and acute COVID-19 samples. T cells, B-cell-depleted T cells, or PBMCs supplied cDNA or gDNA.

In the original processing: From reference gene primer amplification, estimates of nucleated cell counts were derived. The method was immunoSEQ multiplex PCR; TCRdb's version includes in-frame clones alone and lacks a portion of them. V, J and clone size derive from that table, while D and trimming were established from the DNA sequence. The data hold fewer than 200,000 clones, with about 83% observed a single time. The CDR3 contains 13 residues. CDR1 and CDR2 (germline): MDHEN, SYDVKM. The germline V and J ends were trimmed by 7 bases and 0 bases, with 10 bases remaining between them. The chain combines TRBV28 with TRBJ2-7; possibly TRBD2 for D (6 bases). The origin of this receptor is a woman aged 70 to 79 with COVID-19, enrolled during active disease. Specimen: peripheral blood. The CDR3 spells CASTSGHSYEQYF. DNA of the CDR3: TGTGCCAGCACCAGCGGGCACTCCTACGAGCAGTACTTC.